The following is a T cell receptor (beta chain) sequence with its context. Its antigen remains unknown. CDR1 is SQVTM, CDR2 ANQGSEA, per germline. The V segment lost 3 bases and the J segment 3 bases; nucleotides outside the gene matches: 2. The CDR3 is 13 amino acids. The source of the sample is a study of radiation and T cells in renal cell carcinoma. Study-level points and caveats: From baseline, blood top tumor clonotypes peaked at 2 weeks post-radiation.

Assay: immunoSEQ multiplex PCR; the TCRdb copy retains only in-frame clones and omits some. The sample has about 130,000 clones; approximately 78% are singletons. Time point indicated: blood 2 weeks post-SBRT. As to treatment: 15 Gy SBRT to primary tumor, nephrectomy 4 weeks later. The receptor was isolated from a woman aged 60-75 years with renal cell carcinoma. The chain links TRBV29-1 to TRBJ2-1; 7 nucleotides match TRBD2. The specimen comprised blood, sampled from a patient whose treatment included radiotherapy and nephrectomy. The CDR3 DNA follows: TGCAGCGTTGAGTGGGGGGGCTACAATGAGCAGTTCTTC. This codes for CSVEWGGYNEQFF.